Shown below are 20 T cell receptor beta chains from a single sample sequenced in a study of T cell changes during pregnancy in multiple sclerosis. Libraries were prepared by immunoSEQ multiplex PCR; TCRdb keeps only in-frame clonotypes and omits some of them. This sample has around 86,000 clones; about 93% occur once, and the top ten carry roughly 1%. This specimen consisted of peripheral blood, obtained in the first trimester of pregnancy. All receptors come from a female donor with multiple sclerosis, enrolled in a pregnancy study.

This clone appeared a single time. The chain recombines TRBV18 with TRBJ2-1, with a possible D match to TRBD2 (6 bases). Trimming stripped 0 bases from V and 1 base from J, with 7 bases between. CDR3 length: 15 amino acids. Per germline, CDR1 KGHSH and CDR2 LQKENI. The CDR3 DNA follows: TGTGCCAGCTCACCACCGGGGAGGTCCTACAATGAGCAGTTCTTC. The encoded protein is CASSPPGRSYNEQFF.

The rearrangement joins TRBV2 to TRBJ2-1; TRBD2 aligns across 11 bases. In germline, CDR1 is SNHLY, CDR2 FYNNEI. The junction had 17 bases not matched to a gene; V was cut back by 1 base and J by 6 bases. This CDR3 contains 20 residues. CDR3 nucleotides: TGTGCCAGCAGTGAAGATTGGTCGCTAGCGGGGGGCCTTCTAAGCAATGAGCAGTTCTTC. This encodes CASSEDWSLAGGLLSNEQFF.

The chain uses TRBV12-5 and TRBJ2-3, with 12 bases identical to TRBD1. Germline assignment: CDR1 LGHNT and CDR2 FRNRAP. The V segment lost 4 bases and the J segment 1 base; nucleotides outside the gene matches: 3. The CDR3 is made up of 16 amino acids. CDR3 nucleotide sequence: TGTGCTAGTGGTTGGGGACAGGGGGCGGGCACAGATACGCAGTATTTT. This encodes CASGWGQGAGTDTQYF.

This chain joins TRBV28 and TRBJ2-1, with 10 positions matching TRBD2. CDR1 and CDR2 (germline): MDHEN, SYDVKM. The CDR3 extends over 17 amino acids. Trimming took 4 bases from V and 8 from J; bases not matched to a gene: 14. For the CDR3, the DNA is TGTGCCAGCAGTTGGACCCAAGCGGGAGGGCCTTTGGATGAGCAGTTCTTC. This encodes CASSWTQAGGPLDEQFF.

The CDR3 nucleotides are TGTGCCAGCAGCTCGTACCGGGACTATGACAATGAGCAGTTCTTC. Its translation: CASSSYRDYDNEQFF. The V and J genes are TRBV7-6 and TRBJ2-1; TRBD2 matches at 7 bases. Germline V CDR1 and CDR2: SGHVS, FNYEAQ. The CDR3 totals 15 residues. The ends lost 4 bases at V and 5 bases at J; junction bases unmatched: 8.

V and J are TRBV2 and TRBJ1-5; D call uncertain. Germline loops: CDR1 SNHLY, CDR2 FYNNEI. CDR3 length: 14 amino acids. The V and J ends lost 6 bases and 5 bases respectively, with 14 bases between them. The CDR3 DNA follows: TGTGCCAGCAGCACCGGGTCTTGGGATCAGCCCCAGCATTTT. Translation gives CASSTGSWDQPQHF.

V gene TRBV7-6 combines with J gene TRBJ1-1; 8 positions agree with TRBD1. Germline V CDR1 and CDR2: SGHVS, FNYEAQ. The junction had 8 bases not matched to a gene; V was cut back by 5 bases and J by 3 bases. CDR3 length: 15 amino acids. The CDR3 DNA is TGTGCCAGCAGCCGGGAGAGGACAGGGTACACTGAAGCTTTCTTT. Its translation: CASSRERTGYTEAFF.

Here the CDR3 DNA reads TGCGCCAGCAGTGAAGGACTAGCGGGAGGGTACGAGCAGTACTTC. It yields the protein CASSEGLAGGYEQYF. The V call is TRBV10-2, the J call TRBJ2-7; TRBD2 matches at 15 bases. V lost 3 bases and J lost 4; bases outside the gene matches: 1. The CDR3 spans 15 residues. Germline V CDR1 and CDR2: WSHSY, SAAADI.

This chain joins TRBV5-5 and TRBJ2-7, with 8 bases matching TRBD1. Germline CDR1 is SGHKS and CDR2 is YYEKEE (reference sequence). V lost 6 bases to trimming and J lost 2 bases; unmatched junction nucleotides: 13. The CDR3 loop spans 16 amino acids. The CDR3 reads CASTTGTGVSPYEQYF. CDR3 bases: TGTGCCAGCACCACCGGGACAGGTGTTAGTCCCTACGAGCAGTACTTC.

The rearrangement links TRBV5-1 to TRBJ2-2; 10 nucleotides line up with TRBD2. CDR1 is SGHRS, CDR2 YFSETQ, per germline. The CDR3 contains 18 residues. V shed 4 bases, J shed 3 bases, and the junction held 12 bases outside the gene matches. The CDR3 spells CASSRARLAGEDTGELFF. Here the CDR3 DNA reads TGCGCCAGCAGCAGGGCGCGGCTAGCGGGGGAGGACACCGGGGAGCTGTTTTTT.

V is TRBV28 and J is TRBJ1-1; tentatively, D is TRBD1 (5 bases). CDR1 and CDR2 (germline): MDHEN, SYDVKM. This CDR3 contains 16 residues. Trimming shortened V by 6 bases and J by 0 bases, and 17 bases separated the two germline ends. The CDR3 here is CASSRRTGVMNTEAFF. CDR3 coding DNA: TGTGCCAGCAGCCGCCGGACGGGGGTTATGAACACTGAAGCTTTCTTT.

The CDR3 DNA reads as TGTGCCAGCTCCCATTCCCCTGGGCAGCCCAATCAGCCCCAGCATTTT. Its protein is CASSHSPGQPNQPQHF. This chain links TRBV28 with TRBJ1-5, with D hard to call. The length of the CDR3 is 16 residues. With 8 bases removed from V and 3 bases from J, the gap between germline ends came to 20 bases. Per the germline V gene, CDR1 is MDHEN and CDR2 is SYDVKM. Complete variable domain (other parts from reference TRBV28 and TRBJ1-5): DVKVTQSSRYLVKRTGEKVFLECVQDMDHENMFWYRQDPGLGLRLIYFSYDVKMKEKGDIPEGYSVSREKKERFSLILESASTNQTSMYLCASSHSPGQPNQPQHFGDGTRLSIL.

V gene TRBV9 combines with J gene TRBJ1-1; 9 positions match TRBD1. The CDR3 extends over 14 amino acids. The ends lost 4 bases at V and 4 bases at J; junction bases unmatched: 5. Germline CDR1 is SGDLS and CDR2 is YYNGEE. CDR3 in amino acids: CASSRGQGVTEAFF. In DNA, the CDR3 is TGTGCCAGCAGCAGGGGACAGGGAGTCACTGAAGCTTTCTTT.

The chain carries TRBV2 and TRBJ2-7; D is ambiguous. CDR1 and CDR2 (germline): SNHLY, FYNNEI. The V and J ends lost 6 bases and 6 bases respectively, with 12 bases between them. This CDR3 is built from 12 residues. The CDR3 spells CASSGSRVEQYF. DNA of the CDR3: TGTGCCAGCAGCGGTAGCCGCGTCGAGCAGTACTTC. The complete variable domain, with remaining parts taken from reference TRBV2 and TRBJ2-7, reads EPEVTQTPSHQVTQMGQEVILRCVPISNHLYFYWYRQILGQKVEFLVSFYNNEISEKSEIFDDQFSVERPDGSNFTLKIRSTKLEDSAMYFCASSGSRVEQYFGPGTRLTVT.

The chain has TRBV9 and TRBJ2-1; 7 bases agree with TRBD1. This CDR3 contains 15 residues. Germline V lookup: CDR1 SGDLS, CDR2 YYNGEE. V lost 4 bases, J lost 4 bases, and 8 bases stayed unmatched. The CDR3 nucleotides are TGTGCCAGCAGCCCCTTGGGACAGCTTTACAATGAGCAGTTCTTC. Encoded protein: CASSPLGQLYNEQFF.

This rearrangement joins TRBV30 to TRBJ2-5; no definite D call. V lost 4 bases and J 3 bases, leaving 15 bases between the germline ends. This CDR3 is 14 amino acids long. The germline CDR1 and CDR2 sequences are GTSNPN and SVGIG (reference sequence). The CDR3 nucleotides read TGTGCCTGGACTGGATTTCTAGGAAAAGAGACCCAGTACTTC. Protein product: CAWTGFLGKETQYF.

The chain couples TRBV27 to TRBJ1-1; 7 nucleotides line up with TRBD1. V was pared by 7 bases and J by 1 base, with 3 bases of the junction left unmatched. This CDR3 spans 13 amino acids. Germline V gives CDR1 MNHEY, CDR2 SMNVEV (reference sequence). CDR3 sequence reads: CASKRTGNTEAFF. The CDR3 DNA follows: TGTGCCAGCAAACGGACAGGGAACACTGAAGCTTTCTTT.

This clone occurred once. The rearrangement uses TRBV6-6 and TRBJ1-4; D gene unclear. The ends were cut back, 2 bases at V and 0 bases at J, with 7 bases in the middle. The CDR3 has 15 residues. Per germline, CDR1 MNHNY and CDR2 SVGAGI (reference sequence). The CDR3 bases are TGTGCCAGCAGTTACGGAGTGACAACTAATGAAAAACTGTTTTTT. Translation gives CASSYGVTTNEKLFF.

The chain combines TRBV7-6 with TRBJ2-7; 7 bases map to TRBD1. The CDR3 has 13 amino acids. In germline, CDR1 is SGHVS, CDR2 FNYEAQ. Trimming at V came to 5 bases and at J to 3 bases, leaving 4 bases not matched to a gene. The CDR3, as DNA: TGTGCCAGCAGCAAGGGACAGCGCTACGAGCAGTACTTC. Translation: CASSKGQRYEQYF. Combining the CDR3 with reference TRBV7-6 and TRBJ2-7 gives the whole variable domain GAGVSQSPRYKVTKRGQDVALRCDPISGHVSLYWYRQALGQGPEFLTYFNYEAQQDKSGLPNDRFSAERPEGSISTLTIQRTEQRDSAMYRCASSKGQRYEQYFGPGTRLTVT.

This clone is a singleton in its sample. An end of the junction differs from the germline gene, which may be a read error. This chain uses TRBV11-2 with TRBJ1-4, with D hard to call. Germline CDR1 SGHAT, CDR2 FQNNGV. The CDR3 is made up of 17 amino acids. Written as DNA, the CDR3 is TGTACCAGCAGCTTAGCCCAACTGGTGGGCGCAAATGAAAAACTGTTTTTT. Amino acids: CTSSLAQLVGANEKLFF. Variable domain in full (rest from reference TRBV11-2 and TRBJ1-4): EAGVAQSPRYKIIEKRQSVAFWCNPISGHATLYWYQQILGQGPKLLIQFQNNGVVDDSQLPKDRFSAERLKGVDSTLKIQPAKLEDSAVYLCTSSLAQLVGANEKLFFGSGTQLSVL.